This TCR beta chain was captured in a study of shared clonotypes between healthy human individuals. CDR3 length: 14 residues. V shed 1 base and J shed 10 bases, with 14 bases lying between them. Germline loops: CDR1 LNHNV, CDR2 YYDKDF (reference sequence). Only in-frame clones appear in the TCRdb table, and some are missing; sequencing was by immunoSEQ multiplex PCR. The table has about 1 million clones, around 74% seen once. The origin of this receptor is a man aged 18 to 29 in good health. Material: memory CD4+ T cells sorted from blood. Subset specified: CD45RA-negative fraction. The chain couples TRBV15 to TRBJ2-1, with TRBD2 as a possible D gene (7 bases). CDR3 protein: CATSRGGGPWEQFF. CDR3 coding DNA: TGTGCCACCAGCAGAGGCGGGGGCCCCTGGGAGCAGTTCTTC.